This is a list of T cell receptor beta chains from one sample in a study of monozygotic twins with inflammatory bowel disease. TCRdb reprocessed the 5' RACE reads; each CDR3 protein has one entry and no DNA is given. The sample includes roughly 150,000 distinct CDR3 sequences. The sequenced material came from blood. The origin of the receptors is a human donor with ulcerative colitis or Crohn's disease, or a healthy co-twin of an affected twin (not recorded which). The CDR3 runs from the conserved cysteine through the conserved F or W.

J: TRBJ1-5; V: TRBV24-1; CDR3: CATSDPLGQHF
J: TRBJ2-7; V: TRBV20-1; CDR3: CSAIPGQTYEQYF
J: TRBJ1-1; V: TRBV11-2; CDR3: CASRPQTTEAFF
J: TRBJ2-7; V: TRBV29-1; CDR3: CSVEGRPYEQYF
J: TRBJ2-5; V: TRBV5-1; CDR3: CASSVGIGGRETQYF
J: TRBJ2-1; V: TRBV27; CDR3: CASSLSLRGGLIF
J: TRBJ2-2; V: TRBV7-8; CDR3: CASRSSATGELFF
J: TRBJ2-3; V: TRBV10-3; CDR3: CAISTSGNSYTDTQYF
J: TRBJ1-2; V: TRBV27; CDR3: CASSPTGLNYGYTF
J: TRBJ2-5; V: TRBV7-2; CDR3: CASTTNPDSVKTQYF
J: TRBJ2-1; V: TRBV7-7; CDR3: CASSSSSVASSGEQFF
J: TRBJ2-7; V: TRBV28; CDR3: CASSFPSGPYEQYF
J: TRBJ2-2; V: TRBV7-3; CDR3: CASSLTALDRTGELFF
J: TRBJ1-2; V: TRBV28; CDR3: CASNGGAGHGYTF
J: TRBJ2-7; V: TRBV18; CDR3: CASSPGTGSSYEQYF
J: TRBJ2-5; V: TRBV12-3/TRBV12-4; CDR3: CASSYGLAGVLETQYF
J: TRBJ2-1; V: TRBV4-3; CDR3: CASSQDVGLSGRWNEQFF
J: TRBJ2-7; V: TRBV19; CDR3: CASSPRSLSYEQYF
J: TRBJ2-1; V: TRBV9; CDR3: CASSSRTSSVIGSYNEQFF
J: TRBJ2-1; V: TRBV7-8; CDR3: CASSLKTGNNEQFF
J: TRBJ2-1; V: TRBV7-2; CDR3: CASSLLAENNEQFF
J: TRBJ2-2; V: TRBV20-1; CDR3: CSASGLAGETGELFF